This passage covers 13 T cell receptor beta chains from one sample sequenced in a study of shared clonotypes between healthy human individuals (dated by TCRdb to about 2020). The library was produced with the immunoSEQ multiplex PCR assay. Sourced from immuneACCESS, this table was stored by TCRdb with only in-frame sequences that have V and J called. A share of the clones is absent; for the studies checked, an unresolved V gene accounts for under half, and the remainder has no known explanation. Counted in this sample were some 2,100,000 clones; around 95% of them appeared once. The ten largest account for around 0.13% of the sample. Specimen: naive CD4+ T cells sorted from blood. Reading the label with the study, this specimen's cell subset or site is: CD45RA+ positively selected. These receptors originate from a man younger than 30 in good health.

J is TRBJ1-3 and V is TRBV5-4; D unresolved. Germline CDR1 SGHNT, CDR2 YYREEE (reference sequence). V was cut by 4 bases and J by 0 bases, with 20 bases left in between. This CDR3 spans 18 amino acids. CDR3 DNA: TGTGCCAGCAGCCCACGCCCGGACGGATTAAGCTCTGGAAACACCATATATTTT. This encodes CASSPRPDGLSSGNTIYF.

V and J are TRBV2 and TRBJ1-4; perhaps TRBD1 as D (6 bases). This CDR3 is built from 14 residues. Trimming left V 9 bases short and J 3 bases short, with 14 bases between. The germline gives CDR1 SNHLY, CDR2 FYNNEI. CDR3 DNA sequence: TGTGCCAGTCAACAGGGTGAGGCTAATGAAAAACTGTTTTTT. Residues: CASQQGEANEKLFF.

The genes are TRBV7-9 and TRBJ2-3; TRBD2 matches 11 bases. This CDR3 is built from 19 residues. Germline loops: CDR1 SEHNR, CDR2 FQNEAQ (reference sequence). Trimming removed 2 bases from V and 0 bases from J; junction bases left unmatched: 10. The CDR3 protein is CASSLSPKASGGSTDTQYF. The CDR3 DNA reads TGTGCCAGCAGCTTATCCCCAAAAGCTAGCGGGGGGAGCACAGATACGCAGTATTTT.

J is TRBJ2-3 and V is TRBV27; 9 bases are a match to TRBD2. J gave up 2 bases and V 6 bases, and 3 bases lay outside the gene matches. Per germline, CDR1 MNHEY and CDR2 SMNVEV (reference sequence). The CDR3 length is 14 residues. The chain's CDR3 is CASRGTSFTDTQYF. CDR3 sequence (DNA): TGTGCCAGCAGGGGGACTAGCTTCACAGATACGCAGTATTTT.

This clone has a single count. The J gene is TRBJ1-5, the V gene TRBV5-1; TRBD1 matches at 12 bases. V dropped 4 bases and J dropped 2; count of bases not matched to a gene: 7. Germline V gives CDR1 SGHRS, CDR2 YFSETQ. The CDR3 consists of 17 residues. Here the CDR3 reads CASSPGTGGLGNQPQHF. In DNA, the CDR3 is TGCGCCAGCAGCCCCGGGACAGGGGGCTTGGGCAATCAGCCCCAGCATTTT.

The J gene is TRBJ1-4, the V gene TRBV6-1; possible D gene TRBD1, 6 bases. The CDR3 has 12 amino acids. Germline lookup yields CDR1 MNHNS and CDR2 SASEGT. The V gene lost 7 bases and the J gene lost 6 bases, with 9 bases spanning the gap. CDR3 in amino acids: CASTRGDEKLFF. CDR3 nucleotides: TGTGCCAGCACCAGGGGCGATGAAAAACTGTTTTTT.

This chain uses TRBV7-9 with TRBJ1-5; D is undetermined. The CDR3 loop spans 12 amino acids. Germline V lookup: CDR1 SEHNR, CDR2 FQNEAQ (reference sequence). V gave up 4 bases and J gave up 6 bases, with 7 bases separating them. CDR3 coding DNA: TGTGCCAGCAGCTATCCTGGTCAGCCCCAGCATTTT. Its translation is CASSYPGQPQHF.

The chain is built from TRBV28 and TRBJ1-5; D is possibly TRBD1 (5 bases). CDR3 length: 14 amino acids. CDR1 is MDHEN, CDR2 SYDVKM, per germline. V lost 5 bases and J lost 10, with 18 bases in between. The CDR3 spells CASSPQGLYGPQHF. DNA for the CDR3: TGTGCCAGCAGTCCTCAGGGATTGTATGGACCCCAGCATTTT.

This chain connects TRBV27 to TRBJ2-1; D may be TRBD1 (5 bases). Germline lookup yields CDR1 MNHEY and CDR2 SMNVEV (reference sequence). The CDR3 consists of 14 residues. The V gene lost 2 bases and the J gene lost 7 bases, with 12 bases spanning the gap. The CDR3 sequence is CASSLQGSTNEQFF. The CDR3 region has the DNA TGTGCCAGCAGTTTACAGGGTTCAACGAATGAGCAGTTCTTC.

The chain joins TRBV5-1 to TRBJ1-2, with 9 bases fitting TRBD1. With 1 base clipped from V and 5 bases from J, the junction kept 12 bases outside the gene matches. From germline, CDR1 is SGHRS and CDR2 YFSETQ. CDR3 length equals 17 residues. This chain's CDR3 is CASSLRSSGQGIYGYTF. CDR3 bases: TGCGCCAGCAGCTTGAGATCGTCCGGACAGGGGATTTATGGCTACACCTTC.

J is TRBJ2-5 and V is TRBV28, with D unresolved. This CDR3 region has 17 residues. V lost 6 bases and J 2 bases, leaving 22 bases between the germline ends. Germline CDR1 is MDHEN and CDR2 is SYDVKM. The CDR3 loop reads CASSPTIIRLIQETQYF. DNA for the CDR3: TGTGCCAGCAGCCCTACAATTATCCGCCTAATTCAAGAGACCCAGTACTTC.

Concerning this clone: The identical CDR3 is also encoded by other nucleotide sequences in the sample. The gene calls are TRBV5-1 and TRBJ2-5, with TRBD2 identical over 8 bases. Trimming removed 5 bases from V and 5 bases from J; junction bases left unmatched: 8. The CDR3 runs 14 residues. Germline V lookup: CDR1 SGHRS, CDR2 YFSETQ. The CDR3 bases are TGCGCCAGCAGTTCGGGAGGGCCGGGGGAGACCCAGTACTTC. Protein: CASSSGGPGETQYF.

The gene calls are TRBV6-7 and TRBJ2-7, with 10 bases lining up with TRBD1. TRBV6-7 is identified as an open reading frame with a role that is uncertain. V shed 6 bases, J shed 5 bases, and the junction held 7 bases outside the gene matches. The CDR3 is 14 amino acids. In DNA form, the CDR3 reads TGTGCCAGCAGCTATGACAGGGGGCATAACGAGCAGTACTTC. It is translated as CASSYDRGHNEQYF.